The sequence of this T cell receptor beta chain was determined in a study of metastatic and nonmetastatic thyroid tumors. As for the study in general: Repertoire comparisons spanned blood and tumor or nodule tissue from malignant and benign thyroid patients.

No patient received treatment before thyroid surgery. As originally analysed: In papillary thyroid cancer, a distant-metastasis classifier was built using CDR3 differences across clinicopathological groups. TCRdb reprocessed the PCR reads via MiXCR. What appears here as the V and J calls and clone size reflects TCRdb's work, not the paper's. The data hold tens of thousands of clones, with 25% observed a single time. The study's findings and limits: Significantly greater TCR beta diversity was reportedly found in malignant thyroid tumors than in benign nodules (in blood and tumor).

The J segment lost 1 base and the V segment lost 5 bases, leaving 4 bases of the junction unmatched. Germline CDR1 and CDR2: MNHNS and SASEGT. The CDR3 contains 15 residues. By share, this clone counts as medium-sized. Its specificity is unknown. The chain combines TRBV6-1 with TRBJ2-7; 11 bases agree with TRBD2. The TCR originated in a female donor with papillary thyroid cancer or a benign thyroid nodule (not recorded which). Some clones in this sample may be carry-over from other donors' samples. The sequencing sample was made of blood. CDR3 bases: TGTGCCAGCAGTACCACTAGCGGGAGTTCCTACGAGCAGTACTTC. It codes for CASSTTSGSSYEQYF.